This T cell receptor beta chain comes out of a study of shared clonotypes between healthy human individuals. Germline V lookup: CDR1 SNHLY, CDR2 FYNNEI. The CDR3 extends over 14 amino acids. J lost 3 bases, V lost 7 bases, and 6 bases had no gene match. Data came from immunoSEQ multiplex PCR; TCRdb stores just in-frame clones and leaves some out. The sample carries a few hundred thousand clones, around 95% recorded once. Naive CD8 populations comprised CD45RO-negative cells positively selected for CCR7, excluding terminally differentiated effector memory CD45RA+ cells. This chain uses TRBV2 with TRBJ2-1; 7 bases fit TRBD2. This receptor was obtained from a woman younger than 45 in good health. Sample: naive CD8+ T cells sorted from blood. The CDR3 sequence: CASISSGIYNEQFF. The CDR3 coding sequence is TGTGCCAGCATCTCCAGCGGGATCTACAATGAGCAGTTCTTC.